Presented here are 22 T cell receptor beta chains from one specimen sequenced in a study of blood T cell repertoires in COVID-19. The assay was immunoSEQ multiplex PCR, and TCRdb's table has in-frame clones only and misses some. The sample has about 250,000 clones; approximately 85% are singletons. Sequencing was carried out using PBMCs or T cells enriched from blood (not recorded which). These receptors all stem from a woman aged 50 to 60 with acute COVID-19.

The table lists this clone with a count of one. The V gene is TRBV2, the J gene TRBJ2-5; D unclear. Trimming shortened V by 8 bases and J by 5 bases, and 9 bases separated the two germline ends. Germline values: CDR1 SNHLY, CDR2 FYNNEI. CDR3 length: 11 amino acids. CDR3 DNA: TGTGCCAGCGGGCAGTGGGAGACCCAGTACTTC. Protein product: CASGQWETQYF. The full variable domain, with the rest looked up from reference TRBV2 and TRBJ2-5, is EPEVTQTPSHQVTQMGQEVILRCVPISNHLYFYWYRQILGQKVEFLVSFYNNEISEKSEIFDDQFSVERPDGSNFTLKIRSTKLEDSAMYFCASGQWETQYFGPGTRLLVL.

This rearrangement joins TRBV5-1 to TRBJ2-1; D ambiguous. This CDR3 has 13 residues. With 0 bases removed from V and 6 bases from J, the gap between germline ends came to 7 bases. The germline V gene has CDR1 SGHRS and CDR2 YFSETQ. The CDR3 region is CASSLASRNEQFF. The CDR3 DNA sequence: TGCGCCAGCAGCTTGGCCAGTCGCAATGAGCAGTTCTTC.

V usage is TRBV18 and J usage is TRBJ2-7; 8 bases fit TRBD1. CDR3 length equals 14 residues. V was pared by 2 bases and J by 0 bases, with 0 bases of the junction left unmatched. CDR1 is KGHSH, CDR2 LQKENI, per germline. The CDR3 DNA follows: TGTGCCAGCTCACCAGGGACAGGCTCCTACGAGCAGTACTTC. Its translation is CASSPGTGSYEQYF.

The chain couples TRBV18 to TRBJ1-2, with TRBD1 identical over 12 bases. The CDR3 sequence is 14 residues long. CDR1 is KGHSH and CDR2 is LQKENI in the germline V gene. Unmatched junction bases numbered 3, after V lost 6 bases and J lost 4 bases. The CDR3 sequence: CASSGQGASYGYTF. For the CDR3, the DNA is TGTGCCAGCTCGGGACAGGGGGCTAGCTATGGCTACACCTTC.

The CDR3 here is CASSGSGSLSQPQHF. The CDR3 DNA reads as TGTGCCAGCAGCGGTTCAGGATCCTTAAGTCAGCCCCAGCATTTT. This chain connects TRBV4-2 to TRBJ1-5; D is unclear. The V gene lost 5 bases and the J gene lost 6 bases, with 17 bases spanning the gap. Per germline, CDR1 LGHNA and CDR2 YNFKEQ. The CDR3 extends over 15 amino acids.

The chain uses TRBV9 and TRBJ1-6; 7 bases map to TRBD1. The CDR3 length is 16 residues. J gave up 7 bases and V 4 bases, and 11 bases lay outside the gene matches. CDR1 is SGDLS, CDR2 YYNGEE, per germline. CDR3 in DNA: TGTGCCAGCAGCCCAGCTCTTAACAGGGGCAATTCACCCCTCCACTTT. It yields the protein CASSPALNRGNSPLHF.

The rearrangement uses TRBV6-2 or TRBV6-3 and TRBJ2-2; D call uncertain. V was shortened by 6 bases and J by 5 bases, with 7 bases between the two germline ends. The CDR3 is 12 residues long. From germline, CDR1 is MNHEY and CDR2 SVGEGT. This CDR3 is CASSSGTGELFF. Here the CDR3 DNA reads TGTGCCAGCAGCTCCGGGACCGGGGAGCTGTTTTTT.

The chain is built from TRBV5-1 and TRBJ2-2, with 9 bases identical to TRBD1. The CDR3 runs to 17 residues. Germline values: CDR1 SGHRS, CDR2 YFSETQ. Trimming took 5 bases from V and 5 from J; bases not matched to a gene: 13. The CDR3 sequence: CASSRETGGSWTGELFF. Here the CDR3 DNA reads TGCGCCAGCAGTAGGGAGACAGGGGGTTCATGGACCGGGGAGCTGTTTTTT.

In its sample, this clone was seen a few times. The chain is built from TRBV5-4 and TRBJ1-2, with TRBD1 matching 7 bases. Germline trimming cut 4 bases from V and 3 bases from J; bases unmatched to any gene: 9. The length of the CDR3 is 15 residues. Germline CDR1 reads SGHNT; CDR2 reads YYREEE (reference sequence). The CDR3 DNA reads as TGTGCCAGCAGCGTCGCAGAAGGGGGCGACTATGGCTACACCTTC. Residues: CASSVAEGGDYGYTF.

This sequence joins TRBV6-2 or TRBV6-3 and TRBJ1-5; 9 bases line up with TRBD1. CDR3 size: 15 residues. Germline CDR1 reads MNHEY; CDR2 reads SVGEGT. V lost 0 bases to trimming and J lost 7 bases; unmatched junction nucleotides: 4. This chain's CDR3 is CASSYSNRGQQPQHF. CDR3 sequence (DNA): TGTGCCAGCAGTTACTCGAACAGGGGGCAACAGCCCCAGCATTTT.

The chain employs TRBV6-2 or TRBV6-3 and TRBJ1-6; D might be TRBD1 (5 bases). This CDR3 is 15 amino acids long. The germline V gene has CDR1 MNHEY and CDR2 SVGEGT. The ends were cut back, 3 bases at V and 7 bases at J, with 13 bases in the middle. The CDR3, as DNA: TGTGCCAGCAGTTATCAAGGGTCAGGGAATTCACCCCTCCACTTT. Translated: CASSYQGSGNSPLHF.

The chain combines TRBV10-3 with TRBJ1-2, with a tentative D call TRBD1 (5 bases). Germline CDR1 ENHRY, CDR2 SYGVKD. The CDR3 covers 13 residues. The V gene lost 6 bases and the J gene lost 1 base, with 9 bases spanning the gap. CDR3 loop: CAIRRDGNYGYTF. The DNA for the CDR3 is TGTGCCATCAGGCGGGACGGTAACTATGGCTACACCTTC.

V is TRBV5-1 and J is TRBJ1-4, with 8 bases fitting TRBD1. The CDR3 sequence is 15 residues long. The V and J ends lost 0 bases and 5 bases, in that order; junction bases with no gene match: 3. Germline V gene sequence: CDR1 SGHRS, CDR2 YFSETQ. The CDR3 loop is CASSLGQGINEKLFF. In DNA, the CDR3 is TGCGCCAGCAGCTTGGGACAGGGGATAAATGAAAAACTGTTTTTT.

The J gene is TRBJ2-5, the V gene TRBV9, with D unclear. CDR1 and CDR2 from the germline V gene are SGDLS and YYNGEE. With 3 bases removed from V and 0 bases from J, the gap between germline ends came to 12 bases. The CDR3 consists of 15 residues. The CDR3, as DNA: TGTGCCAGCAGCGCCTACAGCAACTACCAAGAGACCCAGTACTTC. It encodes CASSAYSNYQETQYF.

V is TRBV27 and J is TRBJ2-6; tentatively, D is TRBD2 (7 bases). Germline CDR1 MNHEY, CDR2 SMNVEV (reference sequence). The CDR3 has 17 amino acids. Trimming cost V 4 bases and J 0 bases, with 13 bases left between them. The CDR3 loop reads CASSSAGAPSGANVLTF. The CDR3 coding sequence is TGTGCCAGCAGTTCGGCGGGGGCACCCTCTGGGGCCAACGTCCTGACTTTC.

The chain carries TRBV6-5 and TRBJ2-6; the D is unclear. V lost 8 bases and J lost 4, with 15 bases in between. Looked up from germline, CDR1 is MNHEY and CDR2 is SVGAGI. CDR3 size: 15 residues. The CDR3 protein is CASASHASGANVLTF. Here the CDR3 DNA reads TGTGCCAGCGCGTCCCATGCGTCGGGGGCCAACGTCCTGACTTTC.

V and J are TRBV18 and TRBJ1-1, with D possibly TRBD1 on 6 matching bases. The CDR3 is 16 residues long. The germline V gene has CDR1 KGHSH and CDR2 LQKENI. The V and J ends lost 3 bases and 0 bases respectively, with 14 bases between them. The CDR3 protein is CASSPVRGQMNTEAFF. The CDR3 DNA is TGTGCCAGCTCACCTGTCCGTGGACAGATGAACACTGAAGCTTTCTTT. Drawing the rest from reference TRBV18 and TRBJ1-1, the complete variable domain is NAGVMQNPRHLVRRRGQEARLRCSPMKGHSHVYWYRQLPEEGLKFMVYLQKENIIDESGMPKERFSAEFPKEGPSILRIQQVVRGDSAAYFCASSPVRGQMNTEAFFGQGTRLTVV.

J is TRBJ1-5 and V is TRBV2, with 9 bases matching TRBD1. Per the germline V gene, CDR1 is SNHLY and CDR2 is FYNNEI. V lost 8 bases and J lost 4; bases outside the gene matches: 6. There are 14 residues in the CDR3. CDR3 coding DNA: TGTGCCAGCCACCGGGACAGGGTTAATCAGCCCCAGCATTTT. Protein: CASHRDRVNQPQHF.

The rearrangement links TRBV12-5 to TRBJ1-5; 7 bases are a match to TRBD1. This CDR3 comprises 15 residues. Per germline, CDR1 LGHNT and CDR2 FRNRAP. With V trimmed by 0 bases and J by 5 bases, 4 bases remained unmatched. CDR3 coding DNA: TGTGCTAGTGGTTTGGTCGAGGGACAGTATCAGCCCCAGCATTTT. This sequence encodes CASGLVEGQYQPQHF.

The chain joins TRBV23-1 to TRBJ1-3, with D unresolved. TRBV23-1 is placed among ORFs of uncertain function. V was clipped by 6 bases and J by 0 bases, with 15 bases between them. The CDR3 is made up of 16 amino acids. The CDR3 loop reads CASSLNSGFSGNTIYF. The CDR3 DNA is TGCGCCAGCAGCCTGAATAGCGGCTTCTCTGGAAACACCATATATTTT.

V gene TRBV4-3 combines with J gene TRBJ2-1, with D possibly TRBD2 on 5 matching bases. The CDR3 covers 17 residues. Per germline, CDR1 LGHNA and CDR2 YSLEER. The V and J ends lost 1 base and 0 bases respectively, with 13 bases between them. The CDR3: CASSQVSGSSSYNEQFF. The CDR3 DNA is TGCGCCAGCAGCCAAGTTTCGGGGTCGAGCTCCTACAATGAGCAGTTCTTC.

V gene TRBV3-1 (or the pseudogene TRBV3-2) combines with J gene TRBJ2-1; 10 nucleotides match TRBD2. The CDR3 sequence is 16 residues long. From germline, CDR1 is LGHDT and CDR2 YNNKEL (reference sequence). With 0 bases clipped from V and 9 bases from J, the junction kept 8 bases outside the gene matches. The CDR3 DNA reads as TGTGCCAGCAGCCAAGATATTAGCGGGAGGTACGGTGAGCAGTTCTTC. Amino acid sequence: CASSQDISGRYGEQFF.